The sequence of this TCR beta chain was determined in a study of spatial heterogeneity in lung cancer. This clonotype was seen only a few times. Its antigen is undetermined. As to time point: sample taken at primary tumor resection. Sequencing of whole RNA from tumor, nontumor lung or frozen PBMC involved no sorting. Germline assignment: CDR1 SGDLS and CDR2 YYNGEE. V lost 4 bases and J lost 9, with 11 bases in between. This CDR3 region has 12 residues. Overall study findings and caveats: Ubiquitous expanded tumor TCRs appeared in blood more at resection than follow-up.

TCRdb passed the 5' RACE reads through MiXCR, listing each CDR3 protein once. The sample carries about 56,000 distinct CDR3 sequences, 8% to 9% recorded once. Sequencing was performed on PBMCs, taken at surgery. The receptor was isolated from a female donor with early-stage non-small cell lung cancer. The chain carries TRBV9 and TRBJ2-1; the D is unclear. As DNA, the CDR3 is TGTGCCAGCAGCCCCCTCGTGGGTGAGCAGTTCTTC. Its protein product is CASSPLVGEQFF. Full variable domain (remainder filled in from reference TRBV9 and TRBJ2-1): DSGVTQTPKHLITATGQRVTLRCSPRSGDLSVYWYQQSLDQGLQFLIQYYNGEERAKGNILERFSAQQFPDLHSELNLSSLELGDSALYFCASSPLVGEQFFGPGTRLTVL.